This is a list of T cell receptor beta chains from one sample in a study of T cells in Graves' hyperthyroidism and ophthalmopathy. MiXCR was run by TCRdb on the multiplex PCR reads, yielding one entry per CDR3 protein. This table has about 350,000 distinct CDR3 sequences, roughly 15% appearing once. Sample: blood. Source of these receptors: an older woman with Graves' ophthalmopathy. Both conserved end residues are part of each CDR3. Fields, in order: J gene, V gene, D gene, clone size, CDR3 protein, CDR3 DNA. A D gene is named only where the DNA matches it firmly. Clone size appears in some rows only: once, few, many, or a class for an expanded clone.

TRBJ2-2,TRBV24-1,TRBD1,-,CATSPQGETGELFF,TGTGCCACCAGTCCTCAGGGGGAGACCGGGGAGCTGTTTTTT
TRBJ2-2,TRBV19,-,few,CASSIDFMTENTGELFF,TGTGCCAGTAGTATAGATTTCATGACTGAAAACACCGGGGAGCTGTTTTTT
TRBJ2-3,TRBV18,-,many,CASEDATDTQYF,TGTGCCAGCGAAGATGCCACAGATACGCAGTATTTT
TRBJ1-2,TRBV28,TRBD1,-,CASRQQGAQGYGYTF,TGTGCCAGCAGACAACAGGGGGCGCAGGGCTATGGCTACACCTTC
TRBJ2-1,TRBV28,-,many,CASSFTGYYNEQFF,TGTGCCAGCAGTTTTACGGGTTACTACAATGAGCAGTTCTTC
TRBJ2-7,TRBV30,TRBD2,many,CASSGPSSYEQYF,TGTGCCTCTAGCGGTCCAAGCTCCTACGAGCAGTACTTC
TRBJ2-3,TRBV28,-,many,CASSFPSVDTQYF,TGTGCCAGCAGTTTCCCCTCCGTAGATACGCAGTATTTT
TRBJ2-5,TRBV7-9,-,many,CASSDSAPGATQYF,TGTGCCAGCAGCGACAGCGCTCCGGGGGCGACCCAGTACTTC
TRBJ2-5,TRBV12-3/TRBV12-4,TRBD2,-,CASSPGGGVQETQYF,TGTGCCAGCAGCCCCGGGGGGGGGGTCCAAGAGACCCAGTACTTC
TRBJ1-4,TRBV7-2,-,many,CAIHRDEKLFF,TGTGCCATCCACAGAGATGAAAAACTGTTTTTT
TRBJ2-3,TRBV25-1,-,many,CASSKGPGSTDTQYF,TGTGCCAGCAGTAAAGGGCCAGGTAGCACAGATACGCAGTATTTT
TRBJ2-3,TRBV12-5,-,many,CASGLSVTDTQYF,TGTGCTAGTGGTTTAAGCGTCACAGATACGCAGTATTTT
TRBJ2-5,TRBV6-1,-,many,CASNPLRETQYF,TGTGCCAGCAATCCCCTCCGGGAGACCCAGTACTTC
TRBJ2-2,TRBV30,TRBD1,many,CAWSNRGPGELFF,TGTGCCTGGAGCAACAGGGGCCCCGGGGAGCTGTTTTTT
TRBJ2-3,TRBV28,-,many,CASSPPIRDSQYF,TGTGCCAGTTCACCCCCTATCCGAGATTCGCAGTATTTT
TRBJ2-5,TRBV7-8,-,many,CASRPRGLEETQYF,TGTGCCAGCAGACCCCGGGGTTTAGAGGAGACCCAGTACTTC
TRBJ2-2,TRBV2,-,many,CASSPWAYSNTGELFF,TGTGCCAGCAGCCCCTGGGCCTACTCGAACACCGGGGAGCTGTTTTTT
TRBJ2-1,TRBV11-2,TRBD2,many,CASSFTGGEQFF,TGTGCCAGCAGCTTTACGGGAGGGGAGCAGTTCTTC
TRBJ1-5,TRBV2,-,many,CASSDRPRQPQHF,TGTGCCAGCAGTGACCGCCCCAGGCAGCCCCAGCATTTT
TRBJ2-5,TRBV2,TRBD2,many,CASSLGLAGYQETQYF,TGTGCCAGCAGTTTGGGACTAGCGGGGTACCAAGAGACCCAGTACTTC
TRBJ2-2,TRBV5-1,TRBD1,-,CVSSRGQGASNTGELFF,TGCGTCAGCAGCAGGGGACAGGGGGCGTCGAACACCGGGGAGCTGTTTTTT
TRBJ2-5,TRBV12-5,-,-,CASGLVLGTSQETQYF,TGTGCTAGTGGTTTGGTACTAGGGACCTCTCAAGAGACCCAGTACTTC
TRBJ2-7,TRBV11-2,-,many,CASSLIGATYEQYF,TGTGCCAGCAGCTTAATTGGCGCGACCTACGAGCAGTACTTC
TRBJ2-5,TRBV11-2,TRBD2,-,CASSLDWLAGQETQYF,TGTGCCAGCAGCTTAGACTGGCTAGCGGGGCAAGAGACCCAGTACTTC
TRBJ2-1,TRBV9,TRBD2,many,CASSVGSGGPYNEQFF,TGTGCCAGCAGCGTAGGGTCGGGAGGGCCTTACAATGAGCAGTTCTTC
TRBJ2-1,TRBV27,TRBD2,many,CASFPSGSHSHEQFF,TGTGCCAGCTTCCCAAGCGGGAGTCATTCTCATGAGCAGTTCTTC
TRBJ2-1,TRBV7-9,-,few,CASSLVERNEQFF,TGTGCCAGCAGCTTAGTTGAGCGGAACGAGCAGTTCTTC
TRBJ2-1,TRBV19,-,-,CASSIDGGSSYNEQFF,TGTGCCAGTAGTATAGATGGGGGGAGCTCCTACAATGAGCAGTTCTTC
TRBJ1-5,TRBV2,-,many,CASSDINQGQPQHF,TGTGCCAGCAGTGATATCAATCAGGGGCAGCCCCAGCATTTT